The clone carrying this T cell receptor beta chain was counted a few times. Its antigen is still unknown. TCRdb keeps only in-frame clones here, not all; method: immunoSEQ multiplex PCR. This table has about 41,000 clones, about 82% appearing once. The germline gives CDR1 LGHNA, CDR2 YSLEER. Deletions cut 0 bases from V and 8 bases from J, with 11 bases between. The CDR3 covers 14 residues. This entry comes from a study of OX40 agonist ivuxolimab in advanced cancers. About the research overall: Across the patients, intravenous ivuxolimab was delivered every 2 weeks at 0.01 to 10 mg/kg. Enrolled patients in dose escalation had cancers that were hepatocellular carcinoma, melanoma, renal cell or head and neck cancer.

Study-wide points: Normalized expansion of T-cell clones was also low for some nonresponders.

The sequencing used CD4+ or CD8+ T cells sorted from blood, collected in a trial of the OX40 agonist ivuxolimab. This sequence originates from an adult with an advanced solid tumor such as melanoma, head and neck, liver or kidney cancer. The gene calls are TRBV4-3 and TRBJ2-1; maybe TRBD1 (6 bases). CDR3 sequence: CASSQEGAEDEQFF. DNA of the CDR3: TGCGCCAGCAGCCAAGAGGGGGCCGAGGATGAGCAGTTCTTC.